This passage covers 17 T cell receptor beta chains from one sample sequenced in a study of Graves' ophthalmopathy and Graves' hyperthyroidism. Investigators amplified TCR beta CDR3 regions from RNA transcripts. The first-round RT-PCR employed HTBI primers together with the Qiagen OneStep RT-PCR kit. A multiplex PCR was then performed as the second round. Via MiXCR, TCRdb re-called the multiplex PCR reads, giving one row per CDR3 protein. The sample carries over a million distinct CDR3 sequences, about two fifths recorded once. Sequenced input: peripheral blood or thyroid tissue (not recorded which). All receptors come from an adult man with Graves' hyperthyroidism.

This clonotype has ten or more counts. The rearrangement joins TRBV10-3 to TRBJ1-1; TRBD1 matches at 8 bases. The CDR3 is 16 residues long. Germline trimming cut 2 bases from V and 1 base from J; bases unmatched to any gene: 6. Germline CDR1 ENHRY, CDR2 SYGVKD. The CDR3 region has the DNA TGTGCCATCAGTGAGCTCGGACAGGGACGGAACACTGAAGCTTTCTTT. As protein: CAISELGQGRNTEAFF.

This sequence joins TRBV29-1 and TRBJ2-2; TRBD1 matches at 7 bases. In germline, CDR1 is SQVTM, CDR2 ANQGSEA. Trimming at V came to 6 bases and at J to 8 bases, leaving 3 bases not matched to a gene. The CDR3 extends over 11 amino acids. The CDR3 DNA is TGCAGCGTGACGGACAGGGGGGAGCTGTTTTTT. Its translation: CSVTDRGELFF.

This chain joins TRBV7-3 and TRBJ2-7, with D possibly being TRBD1 (6 bases). The CDR3 runs to 16 residues. Germline CDR1 reads SGHTA; CDR2 reads FQGTGA. Trimming removed 5 bases at V and 3 bases at J, with 20 bases between. The CDR3: CASSVGAPGDNYEQYF. The CDR3, as DNA: TGTGCCAGCAGCGTAGGGGCGCCAGGGGACAACTACGAGCAGTACTTC.

The gene calls are TRBV10-3 and TRBJ2-5, with D tentatively TRBD1 (6 bases). This CDR3 comprises 14 residues. V lost 6 bases to trimming and J lost 7 bases, with 18 bases between them. Germline V CDR1 and CDR2: ENHRY, SYGVKD. The CDR3 nucleotides read TGTGCCATCAGGGTTAACAGGGAAGAGTTGACCCAGTACTTC. It encodes CAIRVNREELTQYF.

This chain uses TRBV14 with TRBJ1-6, with TRBD1 as a possible D gene (6 bases). Germline lookup yields CDR1 SGHDN and CDR2 FVKESK. V shed 5 bases and J shed 2 bases, with 13 bases lying between them. There are 16 residues in the CDR3. The CDR3 DNA follows: TGTGCCAGCAGCTCCCGGGACACTCCCTATAATTCACCCCTCCACTTT. Protein sequence: CASSSRDTPYNSPLHF.

This clonotype was counted at least ten times. This chain uses TRBV2 with TRBJ2-2, with TRBD2 identical over 10 bases. V gave up 2 bases and J gave up 4 bases; unmatched junction bases: 1. The germline CDR1 and CDR2 sequences are SNHLY and FYNNEI. The CDR3 is 15 amino acids. CDR3 coding DNA: TGTGCCAGCAGTGAACTAGCGGGAGTCACCGGGGAGCTGTTTTTT. This sequence encodes CASSELAGVTGELFF.

This clonotype was observed once. The chain has TRBV7-2 and TRBJ1-1; TRBD1 matches 7 bases. With 5 bases clipped from V and 5 bases from J, the junction kept 8 bases outside the gene matches. Germline lookup yields CDR1 SGHTA and CDR2 FQGNSA. There are 14 residues in the CDR3. The CDR3 loop reads CASSLSGTATEAFF. The CDR3 nucleotides read TGTGCCAGCAGCCTTAGCGGGACAGCAACTGAAGCTTTCTTT.

This clonotype has ten or more counts. This rearrangement joins TRBV2 to TRBJ2-2; a possible D gene is TRBD2 (6 bases). The germline V and J ends were trimmed by 5 bases and 7 bases, with 11 bases remaining between them. In germline, CDR1 is SNHLY, CDR2 FYNNEI. This CDR3 contains 13 residues. CDR3 bases: TGTGCCAGCAGTCCTGGACTAAACGGGGAGCTGTTTTTT. Its translation is CASSPGLNGELFF.

This clonotype was seen repeatedly, ten times or more. The chain carries TRBV9 and TRBJ2-7; possibly TRBD1 or TRBD2 for D (5 bases each). Germline loops: CDR1 SGDLS, CDR2 YYNGEE. V lost 1 base, J lost 6 bases, and 17 bases lay in between. This CDR3 region has 15 residues. The CDR3 loop reads CASSVIGTEASEQYF. CDR3 nucleotides: TGTGCCAGCAGCGTAATTGGGACCGAGGCCTCCGAGCAGTACTTC.

This clonotype appeared many times. The genes are TRBV12-3 or TRBV12-4 and TRBJ1-6; D remains ambiguous. V lost 5 bases to trimming and J lost 7 bases, with 12 bases between them. The CDR3 has 14 amino acids. CDR3 DNA: TGTGCCAGCAGTCCCGACACCCACAATTCACCCCTCCACTTT. This encodes CASSPDTHNSPLHF.

In this sample, this clonotype turned up many times. The rearrangement joins TRBV20-1 to TRBJ2-5; TRBD2 matches 8 bases. The CDR3 runs 13 residues. Germline CDR1 reads DFQATT; CDR2 reads SNEGSKA (reference sequence). With V trimmed by 6 bases and J by 2 bases, 5 bases remained unmatched. The CDR3 loop reads CSAAGGVQETQYF. The CDR3 nucleotides are TGCAGTGCGGCCGGGGGGGTACAAGAGACCCAGTACTTC.

The chain uses TRBV5-5 and TRBJ1-6; perhaps TRBD1 as D (5 bases). V was cut by 3 bases and J by 9 bases, with 22 bases left in between. CDR3 size: 17 residues. Per germline, CDR1 SGHKS and CDR2 YYEKEE (reference sequence). DNA of the CDR3: TGTGCCAGCAGCTCCGGGGTTCCGGAGTGGGGGATTTCACCCCTCCACTTT. Its protein is CASSSGVPEWGISPLHF.

The chain uses TRBV5-6 and TRBJ1-1, with D possibly TRBD1 on 6 matching bases. The V end lost 3 bases, the J end lost 8 bases, and 14 bases lay between the germline ends. The length of the CDR3 is 13 residues. Germline CDR1 SGHDT, CDR2 YYEEEE. For the CDR3, the DNA is TGTGCCAGCAGCTGGCACAGGGCCCCCGAAGCTTTCTTT. It codes for CASSWHRAPEAFF.

For this clonotype: Given a much more abundant clone one base away, this may be a read error. This chain links TRBV20-1 with TRBJ2-7; unclear D gene. Between the trimmed V and J ends, which lost 3 bases and 6 bases, there was a span of 9 bases. This CDR3 comprises 11 residues. CDR1 and CDR2 from the germline V gene are DFQATT and SNEGSKA (reference sequence). CDR3 in DNA: TGCAGTGCTAGGTTGGCTGCCGAGCAGTACTTC. Translated: CSARLAAEQYF.

This clonotype was picked up many times. The CDR3 nucleotides are TGCAGTGCTAGAGCCCAGACTAATGAAAAACTGTTTTTT. Its translation: CSARAQTNEKLFF. J is TRBJ1-4 and V is TRBV20-1; D ambiguous. The germline CDR1 and CDR2 sequences are DFQATT and SNEGSKA (reference sequence). V lost 1 base and J 2 bases, leaving 5 bases between the germline ends. The length of the CDR3 is 13 residues.

This clonotype has just a few counts. The V call is TRBV5-1, the J call TRBJ2-5, with D possibly TRBD1 on 5 matching bases. CDR3 length: 15 amino acids. Germline assignment: CDR1 SGHRS and CDR2 YFSETQ. Between the trimmed V and J ends, which lost 0 bases and 5 bases, there was a span of 14 bases. This CDR3 is CASSLVGVSLETQYF. The CDR3 region has the DNA TGCGCCAGCAGCTTGGTAGGGGTTAGTCTGGAGACCCAGTACTTC.

The rearrangement joins TRBV24-1 to TRBJ2-5; TRBD2 matches at 8 bases. Germline-derived CDR1 and CDR2 are KGHDR and SFDVKD. This CDR3 has 17 amino acids. V gave up 0 bases and J gave up 1 base; unmatched junction bases: 6. Written as DNA, the CDR3 is TGTGCCACCAGTGATTTGGGGACTAGGAGGTTCCAAGAGACCCAGTACTTC. Translated: CATSDLGTRRFQETQYF.